Presented here are 4 T cell receptor beta chains from one specimen sequenced in a study of blood T cell repertoires in COVID-19. Generated by immunoSEQ multiplex PCR, the TCRdb table keeps only in-frame clones and is missing some. The table lists tens of thousands of clones, approximately 83% of them singletons. Material: peripheral blood. Receptor source: a human donor in a cohort sampled during active COVID-19.

The rearrangement joins TRBV7-8 to TRBJ2-7; 9 bases map to TRBD2. The CDR3 spans 16 residues. The germline V gene has CDR1 SGHVS and CDR2 FQNEAQ. Trimming at V came to 5 bases and at J to 2 bases, leaving 10 bases not matched to a gene. CDR3 DNA sequence: TGTGCCAGCAGCCATCAAGCGGGGGGCTCCGCCTACGAGCAGTACTTC. Amino acid sequence: CASSHQAGGSAYEQYF. Based on the CDR3 plus reference TRBV7-8 and TRBJ2-7, the full variable domain is GAGVSQSPRYKVAKRGQDVALRCDPISGHVSLFWYQQALGQGPEFLTYFQNEAQLDKSGLPSDRFFAERPEGSVSTLKIQRTQQEDSAVYLCASSHQAGGSAYEQYFGPGTRLTVT.

This clone was seen a single time. This chain connects TRBV18 to TRBJ1-4; a weak D match, TRBD1 (6 bases). This CDR3 contains 19 residues. V lost 6 bases to trimming and J lost 0 bases, with 23 bases between them. Germline-derived CDR1 and CDR2 are KGHSH and LQKENI. This CDR3 is CASSQPVRGSDSTNEKLFF. CDR3 coding DNA: TGTGCCAGCTCTCAACCAGTAAGGGGGAGCGACTCAACTAATGAAAAACTGTTTTTT.

This clone was detected a few times. This rearrangement joins TRBV3-1 (or the pseudogene TRBV3-2) to TRBJ2-7, with 9 bases aligning to TRBD1. Germline CDR1 and CDR2: LGHDT and YNNKEL (reference sequence). This CDR3 has 16 residues. With V trimmed by 1 base and J by 3 bases, 7 bases remained unmatched. The CDR3 sequence: CASSQGGTGKGYEQYF. CDR3 DNA: TGTGCCAGCAGCCAAGGGGGGACAGGGAAGGGCTACGAGCAGTACTTC.

V usage is TRBV19 and J usage is TRBJ2-7; D is undetermined. This CDR3 is built from 13 residues. Germline V gene sequence: CDR1 LNHDA, CDR2 SQIVND (reference sequence). V was trimmed by 3 bases and J by 1 base, leaving 7 bases between them. The DNA of the CDR3 is TGTGCCAGTAGTATCAACCTATCCTACGAGCAGTACTTC. Its protein product is CASSINLSYEQYF.